This T cell receptor (beta chain) stems from a study of blood T cell repertoires in COVID-19. On the study more broadly: The United States, Italy and Spain provided the acute and convalescent COVID-19 samples. Nucleic acid was either cDNA or gDNA, and it came from T cells, B-cell-depleted T cells, or PBMCs.

Per the authors' pipeline: For nucleated cells, counts were estimated from reference gene primer amplification. Profiled with immunoSEQ multiplex PCR; TCRdb holds only in-frame clones, not every one. That table gives V, J and clone size, and the DNA gave D and trimming. The sample lists roughly 520,000 clones; roughly 90% were seen once. This clone was observed a few times. Germline V CDR1 and CDR2: KGHSY, FQNENV. CDR3 size: 15 residues. V shed 2 bases and J 4 bases; nucleotides not matched to a gene: 7. Recruits, aged about 18 to 89 years, lived in under 25 US areas. Sequencing used PBMCs or T cells enriched from blood (not recorded which). This chain joins TRBV16 and TRBJ1-2; 7 nucleotides agree with TRBD1. The origin of this receptor is a woman between 40 and 50 years old who had recovered from COVID-19. CDR3 DNA sequence: TGTGCCAGCAGCCAAAACAGCCGACAGGGCTATGGCTACACCTTC. It codes for CASSQNSRQGYGYTF. Full variable domain (missing parts from reference TRBV16 and TRBJ1-2): GEEVAQTPKHLVRGEGQKAKLYCAPIKGHSYVFWYQQVLKNEFKFLISFQNENVFDETGMPKERFSAKCLPNSPCSLEIQATKLEDSAVYFCASSQNSRQGYGYTFGSGTRLTVV.